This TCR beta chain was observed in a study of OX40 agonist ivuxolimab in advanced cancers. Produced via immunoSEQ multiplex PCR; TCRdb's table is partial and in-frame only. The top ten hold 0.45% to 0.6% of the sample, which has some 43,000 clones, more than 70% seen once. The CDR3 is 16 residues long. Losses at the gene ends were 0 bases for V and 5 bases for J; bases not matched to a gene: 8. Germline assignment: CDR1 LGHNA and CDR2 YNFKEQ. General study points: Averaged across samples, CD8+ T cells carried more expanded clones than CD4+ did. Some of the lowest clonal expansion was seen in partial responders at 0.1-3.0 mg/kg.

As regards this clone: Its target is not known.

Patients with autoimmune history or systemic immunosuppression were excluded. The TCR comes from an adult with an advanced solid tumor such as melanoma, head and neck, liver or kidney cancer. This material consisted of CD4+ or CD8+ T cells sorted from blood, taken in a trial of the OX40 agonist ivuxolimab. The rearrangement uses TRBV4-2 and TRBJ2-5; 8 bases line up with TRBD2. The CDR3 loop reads CASSQDGSGGGETQYF. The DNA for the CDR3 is TGTGCCAGCAGCCAAGATGGCAGCGGGGGTGGGGAGACCCAGTACTTC.